This entry concerns a single TCR beta chain. This entry comes from a study of technical replicates of blood from a handful of donors. CDR1 and CDR2 (germline): SGHTA, FQGTGA. This CDR3 region has 12 residues. Trimming cost V 7 bases and J 8 bases; bases outside gene matches: 7. Libraries were prepared by immunoSEQ multiplex PCR; TCRdb keeps only in-frame clonotypes and omits some of them. The data contain around 93,000 clones, 85% to 95% of them singletons. The receptor was derived from a human donor in good health. The J gene is TRBJ1-1, the V gene TRBV7-3; TRBD1 matches 7 bases. Sample: T cells isolated from PBMCs. The CDR3 loop reads CASTFGTAEAFF. CDR3 nucleotides: TGTGCCAGCACCTTTGGGACAGCGGAAGCTTTCTTT.